One sample yielded the 27 T cell receptor beta chains listed below, sequenced in a study of control samples from healthy donors and cancer patients. The protocol was immunoSEQ multiplex PCR, while the TCRdb copy is restricted to in-frame clones and leaves out a portion. In the table there are about 14,000 clones, roughly 80% of which are singletons. Sequencing was performed on formalin-fixed, paraffin-embedded tissue. These TCRs come from a female donor with lung cancer.

The rearrangement joins TRBV6-5 to TRBJ2-7; 8 positions match TRBD1. CDR1 is MNHEY, CDR2 SVGAGI, per germline. With 7 bases clipped from V and 9 bases from J, the junction kept 17 bases outside the gene matches. The CDR3 is made up of 15 amino acids. Written as DNA, the CDR3 is TGTGCCAGCATCCCTAACCAAGGACAGGGAGGTGTGCAGTACTTC. Its translation is CASIPNQGQGGVQYF.

V is TRBV5-1 and J is TRBJ1-2; TRBD1 is a possible D gene (5 bases). The CDR3 is 12 amino acids. Trimming left V 4 bases short and J 5 bases short, with 9 bases between. Germline V gene lookup returns CDR1 SGHRS and CDR2 YFSETQ. The DNA for the CDR3 is TGCGCCAGCAGCGGGGACCAGTATGGCTACACCTTC. Its protein is CASSGDQYGYTF.

The table lists this clone with a few counts. The chain combines TRBV30 with TRBJ1-5; unclear D gene. V was cut by 0 bases and J by 7 bases, with 10 bases left in between. Germline CDR1 is GTSNPN and CDR2 is SVGIG (reference sequence). The CDR3 has 13 amino acids. The CDR3 nucleotides read TGTGCCTGGAGTGTGGGAAGGTTACAGCCCCAGCATTTT. This codes for CAWSVGRLQPQHF.

This rearrangement joins TRBV7-2 to TRBJ2-6; D is undetermined. This CDR3 spans 17 amino acids. Germline V CDR1 and CDR2: SGHTA, FQGNSA. Trimming took 2 bases from V and 0 from J, leaving 11 bases between them. The CDR3 sequence is CASSLMVGRSGANVLTF. The CDR3 nucleotides are TGTGCCAGCAGCTTAATGGTAGGACGCTCTGGGGCCAACGTCCTGACTTTC.

As DNA, the CDR3 is TGTGCCAGCAGCTTAGAGGGGGCAGGGTTTTACAATGAGCAGTTCTTC. It yields the protein CASSLEGAGFYNEQFF. This chain joins TRBV7-9 and TRBJ2-1, with 7 bases identical to TRBD1. The CDR3 totals 16 residues. CDR1 is SEHNR, CDR2 FQNEAQ, per germline (reference sequence). J was trimmed by 4 bases and V by 1 base; bases with no gene match: 7.

The chain couples TRBV12-3 or TRBV12-4 to TRBJ2-2; D gene ambiguous. The V end lost 3 bases, the J end lost 1 base, and 3 bases lay between the germline ends. There are 13 residues in the CDR3. This CDR3 is CASSLQNTGELFF. The CDR3 DNA sequence: TGTGCCAGCAGTTTGCAGAACACCGGGGAGCTGTTTTTT.

J is TRBJ2-5 and V is TRBV18; D could derive from TRBD1 or TRBD2 (5 bases each). Germline CDR1 and CDR2: KGHSH and LQKENI. CDR3 size: 16 residues. V shed 2 bases and J shed 5 bases, with 18 bases lying between them. CDR3 sequence (DNA): TGTGCCAGCTCACCATCGGGACGCAGTAAAAAGGAGACCCAGTACTTC. Translating it yields CASSPSGRSKKETQYF.

The V gene is TRBV5-1, the J gene TRBJ2-2, with D uncertain. CDR1 is SGHRS, CDR2 YFSETQ, per germline. CDR3 length: 14 amino acids. The ends were cut back, 1 base at V and 7 bases at J, with 11 bases in the middle. The CDR3: CASSLPRTGGELFF. The CDR3 DNA reads TGCGCCAGCAGCTTGCCTAGGACGGGCGGGGAGCTGTTTTTT.

By sample share, this clone is medium-sized (0.01 to 0.1%). This sequence joins TRBV19 and TRBJ1-1; unclear D gene. Trimming shortened V by 4 bases and J by 8 bases, and 8 bases separated the two germline ends. The CDR3 has 11 residues. CDR1 is LNHDA, CDR2 SQIVND, per germline (reference sequence). Written as DNA, the CDR3 is TGTGCCAGTAGTAACCAAGTGGAAGCTTTCTTT. It is translated as CASSNQVEAFF.

This clone came up a few times. The chain has TRBV9 and TRBJ1-3; D might be TRBD1 (6 bases). CDR3 size: 16 residues. V shed 4 bases and J shed 8 bases, with 22 bases lying between them. The V gene's germline CDR1 is SGDLS and CDR2 YYNGEE. In DNA, the CDR3 is TGTGCCAGCAGCCCCGAGACGGGGGGCCTAGGGGACACCATATATTTT. It yields the protein CASSPETGGLGDTIYF.

This rearrangement joins TRBV9 to TRBJ2-3; D is uncertain. Germline assignment: CDR1 SGDLS and CDR2 YYNGEE. With 3 bases removed from V and 6 bases from J, the gap between germline ends came to 11 bases. The CDR3 is 13 amino acids. The CDR3 DNA follows: TGTGCCAGCAGCGACTGGGGTGAGGATACGCAGTATTTT. Translating it yields CASSDWGEDTQYF.

The chain carries TRBV2 and TRBJ2-1; no definite D call. Germline values: CDR1 SNHLY, CDR2 FYNNEI. The CDR3 loop spans 13 amino acids. Trimming removed 5 bases from V and 5 bases from J, with 10 bases in between. CDR3 residues: CASSPWSNNEQFF. CDR3 coding DNA: TGTGCCAGCAGTCCCTGGAGCAACAATGAGCAGTTCTTC.

V is TRBV18 and J is TRBJ1-6; D not resolved. There are 15 residues in the CDR3. Germline V CDR1 and CDR2: KGHSH, LQKENI. Trimming cost V 3 bases and J 5 bases, with 11 bases left between them. The CDR3 bases are TGTGCCAGCTCACCCGGGAGAACCGATAATTCACCCCTCCACTTT. It specifies CASSPGRTDNSPLHF.

This clone is a singleton in its sample. This sequence joins TRBV5-6 and TRBJ1-1, with TRBD1 matching 8 bases. The CDR3 has 15 residues. Trimming took 5 bases from V and 4 from J; bases not matched to a gene: 10. The germline V gene has CDR1 SGHDT and CDR2 YYEEEE. The CDR3 nucleotides are TGTGCCAGCAGTTTTATACACGGGACAGGCACTGAAGCTTTCTTT. Amino acid sequence: CASSFIHGTGTEAFF.

CDR3 DNA sequence: TGCGCCAGCAGCCGCGCAGCGGGTGGGGCTGGGACCCAGTACTTC. Amino acids: CASSRAAGGAGTQYF. The chain links TRBV5-1 to TRBJ2-5, with TRBD2 as a possible D gene (6 bases). CDR1 is SGHRS, CDR2 YFSETQ, per germline. The CDR3 consists of 15 residues. The V gene lost 4 bases and the J gene lost 7 bases, with 20 bases spanning the gap.

The V call is TRBV5-1, the J call TRBJ1-2, with 8 bases that match TRBD1. V lost 4 bases to trimming and J lost 8 bases; unmatched junction nucleotides: 10. CDR1 is SGHRS and CDR2 is YFSETQ in the germline V gene. CDR3 length: 14 amino acids. CDR3 bases: TGCGCCAGCAGCATAGGACAGGGCATTCACGGCTACACCTTC. This gives the protein CASSIGQGIHGYTF.

The J gene is TRBJ2-5, the V gene TRBV9; 8 positions agree with TRBD2. CDR3 length equals 15 residues. The germline CDR1 and CDR2 sequences are SGDLS and YYNGEE. Losses at the gene ends were 0 bases for V and 2 bases for J; bases not matched to a gene: 3. The CDR3 DNA reads TGTGCCAGCAGCGTAGGGGGACTAGGACAAGAGACCCAGTACTTC. Its translation is CASSVGGLGQETQYF.

This clone was detected a few times. CDR3 in amino acids: CASSHVKGIYEQYF. The CDR3 nucleotides are TGTGCCAGCAGTCACGTGAAAGGAATCTACGAGCAGTACTTC. The chain is built from TRBV7-2 and TRBJ2-7; D uncertain. Germline loops: CDR1 SGHTA, CDR2 FQGNSA. V lost 6 bases and J lost 3, with 15 bases in between. The CDR3 runs to 14 residues.

The chain carries TRBV25-1 and TRBJ2-7; 9 nucleotides line up with TRBD2. The ends lost 2 bases at V and 4 bases at J; junction bases unmatched: 6. The CDR3 is made up of 15 amino acids. Germline CDR1 and CDR2: MGHDK and SYGVNS. The CDR3 region is CASSEAAGGLYEQYF. CDR3 DNA sequence: TGTGCCAGCAGTGAAGCAGCGGGAGGCCTATACGAGCAGTACTTC.

This chain connects TRBV7-2 to TRBJ2-3; tentatively, D is TRBD2 (6 bases). V was cut by 3 bases and J by 0 bases, with 10 bases left in between. This CDR3 has 15 amino acids. Germline V gene data show CDR1 as SGHTA and CDR2 as FQGNSA. CDR3 sequence (DNA): TGTGCCAGCAGCTTTATAGCGGAAAGCACAGATACGCAGTATTTT. It translates to CASSFIAESTDTQYF.

This clone turned up a few times. The CDR3 DNA reads TGCAGCGTTGAAAGTCACATAGCAAAGCAGTTCTTC. It specifies CSVESHIAKQFF. This rearrangement joins TRBV29-1 to TRBJ2-1, with unresolved D. The germline V and J ends were trimmed by 2 bases and 11 bases, with 13 bases remaining between them. This CDR3 has 12 amino acids. CDR1 and CDR2 (germline): SQVTM, ANQGSEA.

The chain combines TRBV28 with TRBJ1-6; 9 nucleotides align to TRBD1. After removal of 4 bases from V and 7 bases from J, the junction contained 5 bases not matched to a gene. The CDR3 is made up of 15 amino acids. Germline CDR1 MDHEN, CDR2 SYDVKM. The CDR3 nucleotides are TGTGCCAGCAGTTCCAACAGGGGGCGGAATTCACCCCTCCACTTT. Amino acids: CASSSNRGRNSPLHF.

The V and J genes are TRBV27 and TRBJ2-1; 10 positions match TRBD2. The CDR3 runs to 16 residues. Germline values: CDR1 MNHEY, CDR2 SMNVEV (reference sequence). The ends lost 0 bases at V and 4 bases at J; junction bases unmatched: 3. The CDR3 DNA reads as TGTGCCAGCAGTTTATCGGCTAGCGGGGGATACAATGAGCAGTTCTTC. Protein product: CASSLSASGGYNEQFF.

The V and J genes are TRBV7-2 and TRBJ2-3; D gene unclear. V lost 5 bases to trimming and J lost 4 bases, with 10 bases between them. This CDR3 is built from 13 residues. Germline assignment: CDR1 SGHTA and CDR2 FQGNSA. CDR3 sequence: CASSPRTPDTQYF. The DNA of the CDR3 is TGTGCCAGCAGCCCACGGACGCCAGATACGCAGTATTTT.

The chain recombines TRBV21-1 with TRBJ2-7; the table's D gene call, TRBD2, was not cross checked with the DNA. TRBV21-1 is flagged as a pseudogene. The CDR3 contains 15 residues. CDR3 DNA sequence: TGTGCCAGCAGCAAAGTACCTAGCGGGAGGGCCGAGCAGTACTTC. It specifies CASSKVPSGRAEQYF.

V and J are TRBV6-1 and TRBJ2-7; no clear D gene. The CDR3 runs 14 residues. Germline loops: CDR1 MNHNS, CDR2 SASEGT. V was clipped by 0 bases and J by 3 bases, with 9 bases between them. The CDR3 loop is CASSEAPRVYEQYF. As DNA, the CDR3 is TGTGCCAGCAGTGAAGCGCCTAGGGTCTACGAGCAGTACTTC.

The CDR3 DNA reads TGTGCCAGCAACCCCATTGGACAGGGGAACACTGAAGCTTTCTTT. Translating it yields CASNPIGQGNTEAFF. This rearrangement joins TRBV6-5 to TRBJ1-1; 8 bases map to TRBD1. V was pared by 7 bases and J by 1 base, with 8 bases of the junction left unmatched. The length of the CDR3 is 15 residues. CDR1 and CDR2 (germline): MNHEY, SVGAGI.